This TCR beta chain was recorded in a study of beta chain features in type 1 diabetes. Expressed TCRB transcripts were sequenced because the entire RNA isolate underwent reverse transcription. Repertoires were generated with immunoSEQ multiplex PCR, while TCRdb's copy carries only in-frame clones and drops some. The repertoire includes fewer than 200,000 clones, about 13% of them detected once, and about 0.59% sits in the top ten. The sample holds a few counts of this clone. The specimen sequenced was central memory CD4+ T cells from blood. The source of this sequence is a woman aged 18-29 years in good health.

The CDR3 here is CASSQLNTGTTHLPDTQYF. The CDR3 region has the DNA TGCGCCAGCAGCCAACTGAATACCGGGACTACCCATTTGCCCGATACGCAGTATTTT. The chain is built from TRBV4-3 and TRBJ2-3; TRBD2 agrees at 7 bases. The CDR3 is made up of 19 amino acids. Trimming removed 2 bases from V and 6 bases from J; junction bases left unmatched: 20. Germline lookup yields CDR1 LGHNA and CDR2 YSLEER.